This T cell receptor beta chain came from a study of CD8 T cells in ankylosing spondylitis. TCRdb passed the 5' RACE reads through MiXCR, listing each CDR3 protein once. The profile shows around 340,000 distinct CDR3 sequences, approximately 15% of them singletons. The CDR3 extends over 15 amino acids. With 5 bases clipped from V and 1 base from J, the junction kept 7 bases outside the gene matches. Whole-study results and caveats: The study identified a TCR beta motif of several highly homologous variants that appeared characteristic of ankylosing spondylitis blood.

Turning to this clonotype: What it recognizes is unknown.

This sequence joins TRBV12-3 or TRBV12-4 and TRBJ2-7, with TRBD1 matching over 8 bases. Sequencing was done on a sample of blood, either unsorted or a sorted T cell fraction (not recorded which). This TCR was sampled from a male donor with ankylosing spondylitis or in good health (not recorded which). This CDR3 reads CASSRTGGFSYEQYF. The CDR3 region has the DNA TGTGCCAGCAGTCGTACAGGGGGGTTTTCCTACGAGCAGTACTTC.